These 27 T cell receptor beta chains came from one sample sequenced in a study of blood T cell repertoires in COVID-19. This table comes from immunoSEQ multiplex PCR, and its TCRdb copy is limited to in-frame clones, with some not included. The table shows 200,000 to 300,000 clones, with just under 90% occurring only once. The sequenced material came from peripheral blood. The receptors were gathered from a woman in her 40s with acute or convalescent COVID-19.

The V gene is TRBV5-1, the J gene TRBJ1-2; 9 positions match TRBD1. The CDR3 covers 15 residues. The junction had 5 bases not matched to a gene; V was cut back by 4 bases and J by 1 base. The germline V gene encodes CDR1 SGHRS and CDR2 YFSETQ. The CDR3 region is CASSAGTGINYGYTF. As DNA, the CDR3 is TGCGCCAGCAGCGCCGGGACAGGGATTAACTATGGCTACACCTTC.

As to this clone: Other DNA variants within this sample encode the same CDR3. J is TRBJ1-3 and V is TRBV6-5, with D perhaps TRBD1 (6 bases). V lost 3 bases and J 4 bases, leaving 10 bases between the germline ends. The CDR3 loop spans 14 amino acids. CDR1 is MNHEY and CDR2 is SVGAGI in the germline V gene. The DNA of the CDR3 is TGTGCCAGCAGTTATTCTGGACAGGGAAACACCATATATTTT. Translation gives CASSYSGQGNTIYF.

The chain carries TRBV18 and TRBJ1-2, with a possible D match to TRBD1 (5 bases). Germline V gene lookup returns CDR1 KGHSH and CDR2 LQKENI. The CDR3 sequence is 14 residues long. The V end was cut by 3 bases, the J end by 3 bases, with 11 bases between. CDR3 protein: CASSPSIGDYGYTF. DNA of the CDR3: TGTGCCAGCTCACCCTCGATAGGGGACTATGGCTACACCTTC.

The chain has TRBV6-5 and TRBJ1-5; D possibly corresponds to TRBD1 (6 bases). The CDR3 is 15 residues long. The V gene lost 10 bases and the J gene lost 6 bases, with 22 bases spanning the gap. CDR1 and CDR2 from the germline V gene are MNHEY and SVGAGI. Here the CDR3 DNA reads TGTGCCACCCAACTACGGGGGGCAGGGCTTCAGCCCCAGCATTTT. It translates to CATQLRGAGLQPQHF.

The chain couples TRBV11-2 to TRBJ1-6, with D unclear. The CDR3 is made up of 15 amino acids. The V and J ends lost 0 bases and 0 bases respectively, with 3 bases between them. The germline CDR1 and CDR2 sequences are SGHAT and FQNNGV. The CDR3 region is CASSLDYSYNSPLHF. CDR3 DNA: TGTGCCAGCAGCTTAGACTACTCCTATAATTCACCCCTCCACTTT.

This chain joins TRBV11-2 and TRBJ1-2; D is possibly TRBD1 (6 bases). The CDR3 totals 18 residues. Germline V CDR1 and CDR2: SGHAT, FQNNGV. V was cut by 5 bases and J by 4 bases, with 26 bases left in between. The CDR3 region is CASSPLIPSAGTRYGYTF. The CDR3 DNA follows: TGTGCCAGCAGCCCACTGATCCCCTCGGCCGGGACACGCTATGGCTACACCTTC.

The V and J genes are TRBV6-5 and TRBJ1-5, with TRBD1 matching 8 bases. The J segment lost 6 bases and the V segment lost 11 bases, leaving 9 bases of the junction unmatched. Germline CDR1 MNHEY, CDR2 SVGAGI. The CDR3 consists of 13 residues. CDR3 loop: CASRQGHSQPQHF. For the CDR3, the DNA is TGTGCCTCGCGACAGGGGCATAGTCAGCCCCAGCATTTT.

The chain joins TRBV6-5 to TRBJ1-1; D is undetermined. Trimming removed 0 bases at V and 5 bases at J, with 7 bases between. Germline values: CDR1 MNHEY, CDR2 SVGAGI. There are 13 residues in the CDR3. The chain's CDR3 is CASSYSATTEAFF. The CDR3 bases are TGTGCCAGCAGTTACTCGGCAACGACTGAAGCTTTCTTT.

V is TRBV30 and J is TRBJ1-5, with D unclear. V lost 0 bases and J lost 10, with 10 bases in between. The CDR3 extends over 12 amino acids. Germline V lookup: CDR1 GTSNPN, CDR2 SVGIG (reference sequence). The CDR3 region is CAWSVLEYPQHF. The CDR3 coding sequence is TGTGCCTGGAGTGTACTCGAGTATCCCCAGCATTTT.

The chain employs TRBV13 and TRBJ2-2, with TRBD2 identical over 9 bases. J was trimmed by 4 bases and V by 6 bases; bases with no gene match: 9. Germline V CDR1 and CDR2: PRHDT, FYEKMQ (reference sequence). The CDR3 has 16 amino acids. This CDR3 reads CASSIAGAPSTGELFF. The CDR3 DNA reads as TGTGCCAGCAGTATAGCGGGGGCCCCTAGCACCGGGGAGCTGTTTTTT.

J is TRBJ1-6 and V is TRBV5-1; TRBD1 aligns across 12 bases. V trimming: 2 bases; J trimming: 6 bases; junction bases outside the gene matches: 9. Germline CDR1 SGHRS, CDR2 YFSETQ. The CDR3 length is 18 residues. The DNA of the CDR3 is TGCGCCAGCAGCTTAACCGGGACAGGGGGCGCACGTAATTCACCCCTCCACTTT. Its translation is CASSLTGTGGARNSPLHF.

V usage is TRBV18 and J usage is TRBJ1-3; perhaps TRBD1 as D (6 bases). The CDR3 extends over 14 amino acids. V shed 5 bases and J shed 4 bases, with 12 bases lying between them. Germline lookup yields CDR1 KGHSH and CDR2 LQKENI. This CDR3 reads CASSSTGSGNTIYF. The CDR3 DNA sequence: TGTGCCAGCTCATCCACAGGGAGCGGAAACACCATATATTTT.

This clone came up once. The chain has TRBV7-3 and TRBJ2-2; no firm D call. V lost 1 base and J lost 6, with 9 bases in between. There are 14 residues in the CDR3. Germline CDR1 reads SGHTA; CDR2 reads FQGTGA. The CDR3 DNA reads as TGTGCCAGCAGCTTAATCGGAGTGCCCGGGGAGCTGTTTTTT. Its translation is CASSLIGVPGELFF.

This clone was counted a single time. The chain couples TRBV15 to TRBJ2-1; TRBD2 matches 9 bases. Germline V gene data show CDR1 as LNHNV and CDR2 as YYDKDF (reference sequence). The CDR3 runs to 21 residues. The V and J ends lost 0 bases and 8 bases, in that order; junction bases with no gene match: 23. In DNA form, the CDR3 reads TGTGCCACCAGCAGAGATCGAATCCCCAGTTTGTCGCGGGGGGGAATCTATGAGCAGTTCTTC. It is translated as CATSRDRIPSLSRGGIYEQFF.

The CDR3: CASRLEKPGGIDTIYF. DNA of the CDR3: TGTGCAAGTCGCTTAGAAAAGCCAGGGGGAATAGACACCATATATTTT. V usage is TRBV12-2 and J usage is TRBJ1-3; TRBD1, the D gene given by the table, was not confirmed from the DNA. TRBV12-2 is a pseudogene locus. CDR3 length: 16 amino acids.

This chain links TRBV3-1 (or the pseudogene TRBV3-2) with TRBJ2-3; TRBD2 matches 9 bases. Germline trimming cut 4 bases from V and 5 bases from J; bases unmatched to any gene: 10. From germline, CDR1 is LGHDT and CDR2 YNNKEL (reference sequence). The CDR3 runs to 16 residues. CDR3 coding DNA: TGTGCCAGCAGCCGGGGTTCGCGGGGGGGCAGAGATACGCAGTATTTT. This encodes CASSRGSRGGRDTQYF.

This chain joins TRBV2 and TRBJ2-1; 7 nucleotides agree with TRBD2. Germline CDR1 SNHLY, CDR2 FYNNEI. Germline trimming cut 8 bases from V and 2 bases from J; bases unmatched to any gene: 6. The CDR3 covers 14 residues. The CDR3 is CASQGAGAYNEQFF. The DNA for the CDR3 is TGTGCCAGCCAAGGCGCGGGGGCCTACAATGAGCAGTTCTTC.

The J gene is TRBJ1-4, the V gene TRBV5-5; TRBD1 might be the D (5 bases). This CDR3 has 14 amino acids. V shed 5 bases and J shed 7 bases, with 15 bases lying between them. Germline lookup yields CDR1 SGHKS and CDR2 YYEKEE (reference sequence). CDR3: CASRAPQGGEKLFF. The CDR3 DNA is TGTGCCAGCAGGGCCCCGCAGGGAGGTGAAAAACTGTTTTTT.

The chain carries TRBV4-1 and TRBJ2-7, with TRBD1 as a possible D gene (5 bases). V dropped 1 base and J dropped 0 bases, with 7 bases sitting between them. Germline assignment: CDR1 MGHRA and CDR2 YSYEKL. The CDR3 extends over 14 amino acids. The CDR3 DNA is TGCGCCAGCAGCCAAGGAAGGGGCTCCTACGAGCAGTACGTC. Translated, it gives CASSQGRGSYEQYV.

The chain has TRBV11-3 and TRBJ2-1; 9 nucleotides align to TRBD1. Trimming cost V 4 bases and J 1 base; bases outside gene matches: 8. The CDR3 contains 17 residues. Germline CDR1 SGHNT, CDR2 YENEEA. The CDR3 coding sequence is TGTGCCAGCAGCTCAAGAGAAGGGACAGGGTCCTACAATGAGCAGTTCTTC. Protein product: CASSSREGTGSYNEQFF.

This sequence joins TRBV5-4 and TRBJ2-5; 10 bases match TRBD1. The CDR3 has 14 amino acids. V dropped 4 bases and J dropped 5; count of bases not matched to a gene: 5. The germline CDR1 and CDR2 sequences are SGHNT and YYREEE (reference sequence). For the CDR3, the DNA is TGTGCCAGCAGCCCCGACAGGGGGCTGGAGACCCAGTACTTC. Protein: CASSPDRGLETQYF.

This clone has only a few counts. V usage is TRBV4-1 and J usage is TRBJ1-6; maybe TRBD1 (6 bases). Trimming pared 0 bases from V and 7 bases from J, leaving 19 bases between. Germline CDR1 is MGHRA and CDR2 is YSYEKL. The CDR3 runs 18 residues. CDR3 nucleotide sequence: TGCGCCAGCAGCCAAGATCGGTCAGGCACAGGGATGAATTCACCCCTCCACTTT. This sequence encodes CASSQDRSGTGMNSPLHF.

CDR3 DNA sequence: TGTGCCAGCAGGACAGGGTCCCCTGGAAACACCATATATTTT. Encoded protein: CASRTGSPGNTIYF. The chain is built from TRBV6-5 and TRBJ1-3; 7 positions agree with TRBD1. This CDR3 is built from 14 residues. From germline, CDR1 is MNHEY and CDR2 SVGAGI. V shed 6 bases, J shed 2 bases, and the junction held 4 bases outside the gene matches.

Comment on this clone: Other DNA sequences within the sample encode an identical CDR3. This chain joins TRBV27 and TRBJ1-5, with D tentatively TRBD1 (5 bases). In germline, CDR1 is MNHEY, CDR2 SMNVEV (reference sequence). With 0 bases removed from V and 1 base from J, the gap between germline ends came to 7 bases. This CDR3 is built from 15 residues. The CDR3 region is CASSLSAGSNQPQHF. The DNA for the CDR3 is TGTGCCAGCAGTTTATCGGCAGGGAGCAATCAGCCCCAGCATTTT.

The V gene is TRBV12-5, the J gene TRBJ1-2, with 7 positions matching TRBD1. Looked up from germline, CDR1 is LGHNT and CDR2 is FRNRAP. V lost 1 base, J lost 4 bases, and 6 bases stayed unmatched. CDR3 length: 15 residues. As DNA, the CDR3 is TGTGCTAGTGGTTTGGCCCTGACAGGGACCTATGGCTACACCTTC. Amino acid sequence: CASGLALTGTYGYTF.

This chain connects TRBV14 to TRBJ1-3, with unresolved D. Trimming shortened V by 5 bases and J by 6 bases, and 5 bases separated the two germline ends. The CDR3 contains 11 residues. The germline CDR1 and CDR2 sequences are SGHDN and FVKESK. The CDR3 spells CASSYSNTIYF. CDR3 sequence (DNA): TGTGCCAGCAGCTATTCAAACACCATATATTTT.

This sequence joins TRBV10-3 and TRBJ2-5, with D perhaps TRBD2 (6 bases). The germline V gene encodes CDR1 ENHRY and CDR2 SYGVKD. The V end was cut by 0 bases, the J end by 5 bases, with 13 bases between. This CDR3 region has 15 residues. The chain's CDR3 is CAISESLGAGETQYF. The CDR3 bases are TGTGCCATCAGTGAGTCTCTCGGGGCGGGGGAGACCCAGTACTTC.